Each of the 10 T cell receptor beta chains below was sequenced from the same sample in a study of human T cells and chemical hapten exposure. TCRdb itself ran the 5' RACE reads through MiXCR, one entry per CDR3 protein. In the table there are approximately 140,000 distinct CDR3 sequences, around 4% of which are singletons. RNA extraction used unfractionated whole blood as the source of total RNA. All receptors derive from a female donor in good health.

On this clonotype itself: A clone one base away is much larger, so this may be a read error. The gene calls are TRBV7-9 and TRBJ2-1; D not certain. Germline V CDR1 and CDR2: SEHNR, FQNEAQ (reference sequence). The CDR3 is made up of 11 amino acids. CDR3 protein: CANSFLNEQFF. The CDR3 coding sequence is TGTGCCAACAGCTTTTTAAATGAGCAGTTCTTC.

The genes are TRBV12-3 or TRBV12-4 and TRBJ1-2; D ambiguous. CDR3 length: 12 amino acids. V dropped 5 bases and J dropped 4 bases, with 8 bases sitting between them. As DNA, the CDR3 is TGTGCCAGCAGTCCCCACAGCTATGGCTACACCTTC. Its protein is CASSPHSYGYTF.

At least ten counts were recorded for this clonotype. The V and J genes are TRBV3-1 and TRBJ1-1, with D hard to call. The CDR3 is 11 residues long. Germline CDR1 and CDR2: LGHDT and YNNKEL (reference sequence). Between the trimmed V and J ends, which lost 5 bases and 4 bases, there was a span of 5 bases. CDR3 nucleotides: TGTGCCAGCAGCATAGGCACTGAAGCTTTCTTT. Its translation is CASSIGTEAFF.

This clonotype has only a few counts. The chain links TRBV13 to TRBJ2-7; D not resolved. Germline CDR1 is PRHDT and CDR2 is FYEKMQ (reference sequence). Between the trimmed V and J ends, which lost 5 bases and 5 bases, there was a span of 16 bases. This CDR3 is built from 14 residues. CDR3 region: CASSISPEPDEQYF. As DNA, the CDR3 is TGTGCCAGCAGCATTAGCCCCGAACCCGACGAGCAGTACTTC.

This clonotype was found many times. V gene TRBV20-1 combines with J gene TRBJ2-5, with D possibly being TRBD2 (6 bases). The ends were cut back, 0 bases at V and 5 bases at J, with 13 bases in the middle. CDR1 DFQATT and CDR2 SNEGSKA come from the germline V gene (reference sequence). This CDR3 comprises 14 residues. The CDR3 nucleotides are TGCAGTGCTAGAGATCCAGCCAGCGGGGAGACCCAGTACTTC. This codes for CSARDPASGETQYF.

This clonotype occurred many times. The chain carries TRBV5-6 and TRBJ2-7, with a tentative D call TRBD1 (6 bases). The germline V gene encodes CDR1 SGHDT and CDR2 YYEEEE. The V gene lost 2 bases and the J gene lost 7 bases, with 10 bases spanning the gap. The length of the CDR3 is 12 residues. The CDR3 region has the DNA TGTGCCAGCAGCTTCCCCGGGACAGAGCAGTACTTC. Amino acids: CASSFPGTEQYF.

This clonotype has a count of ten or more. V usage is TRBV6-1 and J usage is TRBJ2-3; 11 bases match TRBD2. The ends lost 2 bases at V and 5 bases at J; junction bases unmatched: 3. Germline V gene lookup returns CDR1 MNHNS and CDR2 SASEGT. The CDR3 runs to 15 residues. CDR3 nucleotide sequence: TGTGCCAGCAGTGAATTTAGCGGGGGGGTAGATACGCAGTATTTT. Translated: CASSEFSGGVDTQYF.

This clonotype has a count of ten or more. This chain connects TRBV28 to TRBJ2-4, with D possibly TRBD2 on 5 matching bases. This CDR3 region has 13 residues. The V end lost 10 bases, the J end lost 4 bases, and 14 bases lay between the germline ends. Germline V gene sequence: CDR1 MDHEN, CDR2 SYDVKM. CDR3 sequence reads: CATTSWEKNIQYF. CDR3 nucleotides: TGTGCCACCACGAGTTGGGAGAAAAACATTCAGTACTTC.

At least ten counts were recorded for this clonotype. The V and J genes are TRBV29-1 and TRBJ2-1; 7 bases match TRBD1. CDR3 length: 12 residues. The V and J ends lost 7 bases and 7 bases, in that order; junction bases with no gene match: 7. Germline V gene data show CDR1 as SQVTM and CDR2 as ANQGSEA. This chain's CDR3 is CSAPPTGNEQFF. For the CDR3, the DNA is TGCAGCGCCCCGCCGACAGGGAATGAGCAGTTCTTC.

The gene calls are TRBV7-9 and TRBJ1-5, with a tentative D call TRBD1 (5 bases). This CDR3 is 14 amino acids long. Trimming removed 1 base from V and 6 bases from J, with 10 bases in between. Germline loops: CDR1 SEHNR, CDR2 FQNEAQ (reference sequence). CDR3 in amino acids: CASSLDGGGQPQHF. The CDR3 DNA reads TGTGCCAGCAGCTTAGACGGGGGGGGTCAGCCCCAGCATTTT. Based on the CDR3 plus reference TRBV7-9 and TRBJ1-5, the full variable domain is DTGVSQNPRHKITKRGQNVTFRCDPISEHNRLYWYRQTLGQGPEFLTYFQNEAQLEKSRLLSDRFSAERPKGSFSTLEIQRTEQGDSAMYLCASSLDGGGQPQHFGDGTRLSIL.